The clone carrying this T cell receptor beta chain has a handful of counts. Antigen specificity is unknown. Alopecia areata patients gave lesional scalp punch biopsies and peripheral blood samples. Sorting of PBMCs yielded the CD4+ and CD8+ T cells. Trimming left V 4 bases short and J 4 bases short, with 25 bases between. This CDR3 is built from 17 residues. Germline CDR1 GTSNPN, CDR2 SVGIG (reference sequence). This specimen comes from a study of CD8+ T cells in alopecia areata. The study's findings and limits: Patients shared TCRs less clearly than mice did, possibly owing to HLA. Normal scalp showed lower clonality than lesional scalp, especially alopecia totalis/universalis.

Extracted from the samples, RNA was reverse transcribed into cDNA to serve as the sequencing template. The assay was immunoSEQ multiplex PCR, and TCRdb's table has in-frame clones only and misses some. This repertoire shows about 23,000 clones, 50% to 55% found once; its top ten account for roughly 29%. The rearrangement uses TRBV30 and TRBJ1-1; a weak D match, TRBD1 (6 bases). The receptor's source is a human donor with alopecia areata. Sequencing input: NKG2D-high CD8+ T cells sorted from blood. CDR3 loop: CAWIYIPGGQRGTEAFF. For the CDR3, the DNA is TGTGCCTGGATATATATTCCCGGGGGCCAGCGGGGCACTGAAGCTTTCTTT.